This entry lists 29 T cell receptor beta chains sequenced from one sample in a study of T cell clones after liver transplantation. The method was immunoSEQ multiplex PCR; TCRdb's version includes in-frame clones alone and lacks a portion of them. This sample yields tens of thousands of clones, of which around 80% are seen a single time; 0.79% belongs to the top ten. This specimen was CD4+ T cells from blood, taken 12 months after liver transplant. These receptors originate from a human patient who received a liver transplant. Some T cells may arise from the graft donor.

The chain uses TRBV28 and TRBJ1-5; perhaps TRBD1 as D (6 bases). Germline V CDR1 and CDR2: MDHEN, SYDVKM. The CDR3 is 17 amino acids. Trimming took 5 bases from V and 0 from J, leaving 17 bases between them. This chain's CDR3 is CASSPTGRGASNQPQHF. The CDR3 DNA is TGTGCCAGCAGTCCTACAGGGCGGGGGGCTAGCAATCAGCCCCAGCATTTT.

The chain is built from TRBV18 and TRBJ2-5; D is possibly TRBD1 (6 bases). Deletions cut 4 bases from V and 5 bases from J, with 11 bases between. This CDR3 spans 13 amino acids. The germline V gene encodes CDR1 KGHSH and CDR2 LQKENI. The CDR3 nucleotides read TGTGCCAGCTCACGGAACAGGGCCGAGACCCAGTACTTC. It specifies CASSRNRAETQYF.

The table lists this clone with a count of one. The chain joins TRBV19 to TRBJ2-5, with 12 bases that match TRBD1. The ends lost 5 bases at V and 4 bases at J; junction bases unmatched: 14. The CDR3 is made up of 18 amino acids. In germline, CDR1 is LNHDA, CDR2 SQIVND (reference sequence). CDR3 amino acids: CASSRSTRDRGLRETQYF. The CDR3 DNA sequence: TGTGCCAGTAGTCGGTCCACCCGGGACAGGGGGCTAAGAGAGACCCAGTACTTC. Full variable domain (missing parts from reference TRBV19 and TRBJ2-5): DGGITQSPKYLFRKEGQNVTLSCEQNLNHDAMYWYRQDPGQGLRLIYYSQIVNDFQKGDIAEGYSVSREKKESFPLTVTSAQKNPTAFYLCASSRSTRDRGLRETQYFGPGTRLLVL.

This clone was seen once. The chain recombines TRBV5-6 with TRBJ1-2; TRBD1 is a possible D gene (5 bases). Between the trimmed V and J ends, which lost 2 bases and 0 bases, there was a span of 17 bases. This CDR3 has 17 residues. In germline, CDR1 is SGHDT, CDR2 YYEEEE. CDR3 protein: CASSLRVWRGSNYGYTF. The DNA for the CDR3 is TGTGCCAGCAGCTTAAGGGTCTGGAGGGGATCTAACTATGGCTACACCTTC.

The CDR3 DNA sequence: TGCGCCAGCAGCACGGCCGGGACAGGGGAGGAAAAACTGTTTTTT. It translates to CASSTAGTGEEKLFF. This chain links TRBV5-1 with TRBJ1-4; the match to TRBD1 covers 10 bases. The V segment lost 4 bases and the J segment 8 bases; nucleotides outside the gene matches: 8. This CDR3 has 15 amino acids. CDR1 and CDR2 (germline): SGHRS, YFSETQ.

There are a few counts of this clone. The V and J genes are TRBV4-1 and TRBJ1-1; D gene ambiguous. Germline values: CDR1 MGHRA, CDR2 YSYEKL. The CDR3 runs 17 residues. Trimming removed 0 bases at V and 3 bases at J, with 17 bases between. CDR3 bases: TGCGCCAGCAGCCAAGACGGGTTGGGTCTCCGGGACACTGAAGCTTTCTTT. Protein product: CASSQDGLGLRDTEAFF.

This clone appeared once. CDR3 nucleotides: TGTGCCAGTACCACACGGGGGGGGAGGAACACTGAAGCTTTCTTT. As protein: CASTTRGGRNTEAFF. V is TRBV19 and J is TRBJ1-1; TRBD1 is a possible D gene (5 bases). The CDR3 length is 15 residues. The germline CDR1 and CDR2 sequences are LNHDA and SQIVND (reference sequence). The ends were cut back, 7 bases at V and 1 base at J, with 16 bases in the middle.

This clone appeared a few times. The chain recombines TRBV10-3 with TRBJ2-7, with TRBD2 identical over 11 bases. Per the germline V gene, CDR1 is ENHRY and CDR2 is SYGVKD. The V gene end was trimmed by 5 bases and the J gene end by 7 bases; junction bases not matched to a gene: 10. CDR3 length equals 15 residues. CDR3 loop: CAISTTPGLAEEQYF. In nucleotides, the CDR3 is TGTGCCATCAGTACAACTCCGGGACTAGCGGAAGAGCAGTACTTC.

This chain connects TRBV18 to TRBJ2-1; TRBD2 agrees at 9 bases. The J segment lost 2 bases and the V segment lost 5 bases, leaving 10 bases of the junction unmatched. CDR1 and CDR2 (germline): KGHSH, LQKENI. The CDR3 length is 17 residues. The CDR3, as DNA: TGTGCCAGCTCAAGACCTAGCGGGATGGGGACCTACAATGAGCAGTTCTTC. Its translation is CASSRPSGMGTYNEQFF.

The chain has TRBV18 and TRBJ2-7; no clear D gene. Germline lookup yields CDR1 KGHSH and CDR2 LQKENI. The CDR3 totals 13 residues. The V end was cut by 4 bases, the J end by 0 bases, with 7 bases between. The CDR3 here is CASSRLDSYEQYF. Here the CDR3 DNA reads TGTGCCAGCTCACGTCTGGACTCCTACGAGCAGTACTTC.

This clone was seen a single time. The chain joins TRBV6-5 to TRBJ1-1; no firm D call. V lost 2 bases and J 3 bases, leaving 13 bases between the germline ends. The length of the CDR3 is 15 residues. Germline CDR1 MNHEY, CDR2 SVGAGI. The CDR3 bases are TGTGCCAGCAGTTACACCCCGGGGAGGCACACTGAAGCTTTCTTT. It specifies CASSYTPGRHTEAFF.

This chain connects TRBV29-1 to TRBJ1-2, with D hard to call. The CDR3 loop spans 13 amino acids. The germline CDR1 and CDR2 sequences are SQVTM and ANQGSEA. The germline V and J ends were trimmed by 2 bases and 8 bases, with 15 bases remaining between them. CDR3 bases: TGCAGCGTTGAATGGCCCCGTCGAGGGGGCTACACCTTC. The encoded protein is CSVEWPRRGGYTF.

By sample fraction, this clone is medium-sized. Different DNA sequences within this sample yield the same CDR3. The chain couples TRBV5-1 to TRBJ1-4; D might be TRBD1 (5 bases). CDR1 is SGHRS, CDR2 YFSETQ, per germline. This CDR3 is built from 14 residues. V was cut by 0 bases and J by 5 bases, with 8 bases left in between. DNA of the CDR3: TGCGCCAGCAGCTTGGCTCCAGGGAATGAAAAACTGTTTTTT. It translates to CASSLAPGNEKLFF.

The V and J genes are TRBV9 and TRBJ2-1; D possibly corresponds to TRBD1 (6 bases). V was shortened by 6 bases and J by 5 bases, with 21 bases between the two germline ends. CDR1 is SGDLS, CDR2 YYNGEE, per germline. The CDR3 consists of 16 residues. CDR3 nucleotides: TGTGCCAGCAATGCAGGGGAAGGGGTTTCCCACAATGAGCAGTTCTTC. Its translation is CASNAGEGVSHNEQFF.

The rearrangement links TRBV29-1 to TRBJ1-1; D unresolved. Trimming stripped 6 bases from V and 1 base from J, with 9 bases between. The CDR3 extends over 12 amino acids. Per germline, CDR1 SQVTM and CDR2 ANQGSEA. CDR3 amino acids: CSVARANTEAFF. The CDR3 nucleotides read TGCAGCGTCGCCCGGGCGAACACTGAAGCTTTCTTT. The variable domain in full, completed from reference TRBV29-1 and TRBJ1-1, reads SAVISQKPSRDICQRGTSLTIQCQVDSQVTMMFWYRQQPGQSLTLIATANQGSEATYESGFVIDKFPISRPNLTFSTLTVSNMSPEDSSIYLCSVARANTEAFFGQGTRLTVV.

This clone appeared once. The DNA for the CDR3 is TGCGCCAGCAAAACGCTTTCGAACACTGAAGCTTTCTTT. It codes for CASKTLSNTEAFF. V and J are TRBV5-1 and TRBJ1-1; D remains ambiguous. The CDR3 runs to 13 residues. CDR1 and CDR2 from the germline V gene are SGHRS and YFSETQ. Between the trimmed V and J ends, which lost 6 bases and 1 base, there was a span of 10 bases.

The chain links TRBV4-3 to TRBJ2-7; D is uncertain. Germline lookup yields CDR1 LGHNA and CDR2 YSLEER. The V end was cut by 1 base, the J end by 2 bases, with 9 bases between. This CDR3 contains 14 residues. The CDR3: CASSQGNPPYEQYF. In DNA, the CDR3 is TGCGCCAGCAGCCAAGGAAACCCCCCCTACGAGCAGTACTTC.

The CDR3 is CASSLAATSGGYNEQFF. The CDR3 region has the DNA TGCGCCAGCAGCTTGGCCGCGACTAGCGGGGGTTACAATGAGCAGTTCTTC. The chain carries TRBV5-1 and TRBJ2-1; 12 bases align to TRBD2. CDR3 length equals 17 residues. V lost 0 bases to trimming and J lost 4 bases; unmatched junction nucleotides: 5. Germline lookup yields CDR1 SGHRS and CDR2 YFSETQ. The full variable domain, completed using reference TRBV5-1 and TRBJ2-1, is KAGVTQTPRYLIKTRGQQVTLSCSPISGHRSVSWYQQTPGQGLQFLFEYFSETQRNKGNFPGRFSGRQFSNSRSEMNVSTLELGDSALYLCASSLAATSGGYNEQFFGPGTRLTVL.

This chain joins TRBV11-2 and TRBJ1-5; the D is unclear. The CDR3 is made up of 13 amino acids. Germline-derived CDR1 and CDR2 are SGHAT and FQNNGV. Trimming shortened V by 5 bases and J by 4 bases, and 9 bases separated the two germline ends. In DNA, the CDR3 is TGTGCCAGCAGCGTTAATCAAAATCAGCCCCAGCATTTT. This sequence encodes CASSVNQNQPQHF.

The CDR3 bases are TGTGCCAGCAGCCATACGACAGGCAATAACAATGAGCAGTTCTTC. Residues: CASSHTTGNNNEQFF. The chain combines TRBV11-2 with TRBJ2-1; tentative D call: TRBD1 (6 bases). The CDR3 is made up of 15 amino acids. Trimming left V 5 bases short and J 5 bases short, with 16 bases between. CDR1 is SGHAT, CDR2 FQNNGV, per germline. The whole variable domain, remainder taken from reference TRBV11-2 and TRBJ2-1, is EAGVAQSPRYKIIEKRQSVAFWCNPISGHATLYWYQQILGQGPKLLIQFQNNGVVDDSQLPKDRFSAERLKGVDSTLKIQPAKLEDSAVYLCASSHTTGNNNEQFFGPGTRLTVL.

V and J are TRBV10-1 and TRBJ2-2; TRBD2 matches 13 bases. The CDR3 has 17 amino acids. Germline lookup yields CDR1 WNHNN and CDR2 SYGVQD (reference sequence). V shed 0 bases, J shed 6 bases, and the junction held 4 bases outside the gene matches. The CDR3 bases are TGCGCCAGCAGTGAGTCTGGACTAGCGGGAGTCGCCGGGGAGCTGTTTTTT. Protein sequence: CASSESGLAGVAGELFF.

V is TRBV9 and J is TRBJ2-7, with D perhaps TRBD1 or TRBD2 (5 bases each). The CDR3 covers 16 residues. Per the germline V gene, CDR1 is SGDLS and CDR2 is YYNGEE. The V gene lost 4 bases and the J gene lost 0 bases, with 17 bases spanning the gap. This CDR3 reads CASSPRGLDGSYEQYF. DNA of the CDR3: TGTGCCAGCAGCCCCCGGGGCTTAGACGGCTCCTACGAGCAGTACTTC.

The rearrangement joins TRBV5-1 to TRBJ2-2, with no clear D. This CDR3 is 14 amino acids long. Trimming stripped 2 bases from V and 5 bases from J, with 10 bases between. CDR1 and CDR2 from the germline V gene are SGHRS and YFSETQ. The DNA of the CDR3 is TGCGCCAGCAGCTTTGACCTCCGAACCGGGGAGCTGTTTTTT. As protein: CASSFDLRTGELFF.

This clone was observed a single time. The V call is TRBV7-3, the J call TRBJ1-1, with D uncertain. This CDR3 is 13 amino acids long. V was shortened by 6 bases and J by 1 base, with 9 bases between the two germline ends. Per germline, CDR1 SGHTA and CDR2 FQGTGA. CDR3 sequence reads: CASRPTRNTEAFF. CDR3 nucleotide sequence: TGTGCCAGCAGACCGACTAGGAACACTGAAGCTTTCTTT.

The V and J genes are TRBV5-4 and TRBJ1-2; 10 bases map to TRBD1. This CDR3 spans 14 amino acids. Germline values: CDR1 SGHNT, CDR2 YYREEE (reference sequence). The ends lost 4 bases at V and 2 bases at J; junction bases unmatched: 2. The CDR3 here is CASSTGQGNYGYTF. CDR3 DNA sequence: TGTGCCAGCAGCACGGGACAGGGGAACTATGGCTACACCTTC.

In this sample, this clone turned up a few times. The chain carries TRBV5-1 and TRBJ2-5; the D gene is possibly TRBD2 (6 bases). CDR1 SGHRS and CDR2 YFSETQ come from the germline V gene. Between the trimmed V and J ends, which lost 4 bases and 6 bases, there was a span of 16 bases. This CDR3 is built from 14 residues. The CDR3 here is CASSQWRAEQTQYF. The CDR3 DNA reads TGCGCCAGCAGCCAATGGAGGGCGGAACAGACCCAGTACTTC.

This sequence joins TRBV2 and TRBJ1-1, with TRBD1 identical over 9 bases. J gave up 2 bases and V 6 bases, and 4 bases lay outside the gene matches. Germline CDR1 and CDR2: SNHLY and FYNNEI. The CDR3 is made up of 14 amino acids. CDR3 in amino acids: CASSRTGGNTEAFF. The CDR3 DNA sequence: TGTGCCAGCAGCCGTACAGGGGGCAACACTGAAGCTTTCTTT.

This sequence joins TRBV7-9 and TRBJ1-1; TRBD1 matches 7 bases. The CDR3 loop spans 15 amino acids. The germline CDR1 and CDR2 sequences are SEHNR and FQNEAQ (reference sequence). Trimming cost V 0 bases and J 2 bases; bases outside gene matches: 3. CDR3 bases: TGTGCCAGCAGCTTAGCAGGGGGCCTAAACACTGAAGCTTTCTTT. It codes for CASSLAGGLNTEAFF.

Worth noting for this clone: The identical CDR3 is also encoded by other nucleotide sequences in the sample. The V gene is TRBV30, the J gene TRBJ2-5; D unclear. The CDR3 has 11 amino acids. Germline-derived CDR1 and CDR2 are GTSNPN and SVGIG (reference sequence). V lost 2 bases and J lost 4, with 5 bases in between. The CDR3 spells CAWSLGETQYF. In DNA form, the CDR3 reads TGTGCCTGGAGTCTTGGAGAGACCCAGTACTTC.